This is a list of T cell receptor beta chains from one sample in a study of CD8 T cells in ankylosing spondylitis. TCRdb used MiXCR to reprocess the 5' RACE reads, holding one entry per CDR3 protein. Of hundreds of thousands of distinct CDR3 sequences in the sample, 8% to 10% were seen once. The specimen was blood, either unsorted or a sorted T cell fraction (not recorded which). The receptors here all came from a female donor with ankylosing spondylitis or in good health (not recorded which). Both conserved end residues are part of each CDR3. The D gene is left open where the match is weak. Clone size, where shown, is once, few, many, or a class for clones that have expanded.

d_gene	v_gene	len	abundance	j_gene	CDR3aa	CDR3nt
TRBD2	TRBV6-1	14	many	TRBJ2-7	CASSPAPGGYEQYF	TGTGCCAGCAGTCCCGCCCCGGGGGGCTACGAGCAGTACTTC
-	TRBV24-1	15	many	TRBJ2-5	CATSDSRTVQETQYF	TGTGCCACCAGTGATTCCCGGACAGTTCAAGAGACCCAGTACTTC
-	TRBV5-5	16	many	TRBJ1-3	CASSAGQISSGNTIYF	TGTGCCAGCAGCGCCGGACAGATCAGCTCTGGAAACACCATATATTTT
-	TRBV20-1	12	many	TRBJ2-3	CSAARGADTQYF	TGCAGTGCAGCCAGGGGGGCAGATACGCAGTATTTT
TRBD1	TRBV29-1	13	-	TRBJ2-7	CSVRDRVTYEQYF	TGCAGCGTAAGGGACAGGGTGACCTACGAGCAGTACTTC
TRBD2	TRBV5-5	14	-	TRBJ2-3	CASSPIGGVDTQYF	TGTGCCAGCAGCCCAATCGGGGGGGTAGATACGCAGTATTTT
-	TRBV5-1	14	many	TRBJ1-1	CASSSNSGNTEAFF	TGCGCCAGCAGCTCTAACTCCGGGAACACTGAAGCTTTCTTT
TRBD1	TRBV15	16	many	TRBJ1-4	CATSRKTGTANEKLFF	TGTGCCACCAGCAGAAAAACCGGGACAGCTAATGAAAAACTGTTTTTT
-	TRBV20-1	15	many	TRBJ2-7	CSASDSVGRTGEQYF	TGCAGTGCTTCGGACAGCGTAGGTCGTACGGGCGAGCAGTACTTC
-	TRBV20-1	12	many	TRBJ2-5	CSARLVQETQYF	TGCAGTGCGCGACTCGTTCAAGAGACCCAGTACTTC
TRBD1	TRBV7-3	15	-	TRBJ2-2	CASSSGTGGTGELFF	TGTGCCAGCAGCTCCGGGACAGGAGGGACCGGGGAGCTGTTTTTT
TRBD2	TRBV6-1	15	many	TRBJ2-1	CASSRTGGSDNEQFF	TGTGCCAGCAGCCGAACCGGGGGGAGCGACAATGAGCAGTTCTTC